Sequencing of this T cell receptor (beta chain) was carried out in a study of T cells in Graves' hyperthyroidism and ophthalmopathy. Study in general: Initial diagnosis, before any treatment, was when peripheral blood was collected.

Ophthalmopathy cases met thresholds of Clinical Activity Score at least 3, NOSPECS grade at least 4 and duration under 3 months. Diagnostic decisions used clinical symptoms, serum thyroxine and TRAb, thyroid ultrasound and orbital computed tomography. Fresh peripheral blood, 8 to 10 ml of it, supplied the PBMCs. Losses at the gene ends were 5 bases for V and 4 bases for J; bases not matched to a gene: 23. The CDR3 length is 19 residues. The germline CDR1 and CDR2 sequences are SGHAT and FQNNGV. This clonotype was picked up many times. Amplification yielded TCR beta CDR3 regions, with RNA transcripts as the source. First-round RT-PCR of the TCR CDR3 relied on the HTBI primer set. TCRdb redid the calling of the multiplex PCR reads with MiXCR, one entry per CDR3 protein. The sample holds 600,000 to 700,000 distinct CDR3 sequences; approximately 14% are singletons and the top ten take about 4%.

The V and J genes are TRBV11-2 and TRBJ2-7, with TRBD2 identical over 7 bases. The origin of this receptor is a woman aged 40 to 50 with Graves' ophthalmopathy. Material for sequencing was blood. The CDR3, as DNA: TGTGCCAGCAGCCTACCCCCGTCCTTGAGCGGGAAGTTAGTGTACGAGCAGTACTTC. Protein product: CASSLPPSLSGKLVYEQYF.